In its sample, the clone carrying this T cell receptor (beta chain) was seen a few times. The antigen remains undetermined. This record comes from a study of post-analysis software for immune sequencing data. Study observations and caveats: Compared with controls, patients had more of five or six TRBV segments, including TRBV5-6, TRBV5-1 and TRBV20-1. There was significantly lower normalized Chao1 diversity in multiple sclerosis patients than in controls.

The V and J ends lost 2 bases and 5 bases respectively, with 12 bases between them. The germline gives CDR1 LGHDT, CDR2 YNNKEL (reference sequence). The CDR3 covers 15 residues. The TCR beta cDNA libraries carried unique molecular identifiers. With about 0.95 to 11 million T cells as the source, hundreds of thousands of cDNA molecules resulted. Via MiXCR, TCRdb re-called the PCR reads, giving one row per CDR3 protein. Counted here are 150,000 to 200,000 distinct CDR3 sequences, about 30% occurring once; the ten biggest clones make up approximately 1.4%. Sequencing input: blood. This receptor was obtained from a girl aged 10 to 17 with multiple sclerosis. This sequence joins TRBV3-1 and TRBJ2-2; D call uncertain. The CDR3 nucleotides are TGTGCCAGCAGCCAAAGACCCTCGGATACCGGGGAGCTGTTTTTT. It translates to CASSQRPSDTGELFF.